In its sample, the clone carrying this T cell receptor (beta chain) was seen once. The template used for profiling TCR beta VDJ and CDR3 was genomic DNA. TCRdb passed the reads through MiXCR, listing each CDR3 protein once. The sample consists of about 190,000 distinct CDR3 sequences, roughly 56% of them appearing once. This sample stems from a study of CD8+CD57+ T cells in acquired aplastic anemia. Study overall: Sorted CD4+ and CD8+ cells gave a mean 3.2 ug DNA, range roughly 0.2 to 27.4 ug. Read counts for CD4+ cells (from healthy donors) averaged approximately 11 million.

CDR1 is SGHTA, CDR2 FQGNSA, per germline. V dropped 1 base and J dropped 4; count of bases not matched to a gene: 11. This CDR3 spans 17 amino acids. The receptor's source is a human donor in good health, serving as a control. The chain joins TRBV7-2 to TRBJ2-3, with TRBD2 identical over 7 bases. The specimen was sorted CD4+, CD8+, or CD8+CD57+ T cells (not recorded which) from PBMCs. CDR3 loop: CASSLDWVRGGADTQYF. The DNA for the CDR3 is TGTGCCAGCAGCTTAGATTGGGTGCGGGGAGGGGCAGATACGCAGTATTTT.